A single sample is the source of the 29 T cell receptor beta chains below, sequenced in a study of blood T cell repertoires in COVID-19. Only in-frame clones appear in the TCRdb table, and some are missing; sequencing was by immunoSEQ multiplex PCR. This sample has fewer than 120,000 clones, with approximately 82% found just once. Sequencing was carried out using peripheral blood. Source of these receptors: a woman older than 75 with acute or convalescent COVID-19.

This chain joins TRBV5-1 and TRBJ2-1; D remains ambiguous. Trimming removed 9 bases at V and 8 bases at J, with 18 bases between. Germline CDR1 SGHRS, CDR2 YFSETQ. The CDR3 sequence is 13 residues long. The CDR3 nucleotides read TGCGCCACCACTTTAAGTCCCGAGTATGAGCAGTTCTTC. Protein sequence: CATTLSPEYEQFF.

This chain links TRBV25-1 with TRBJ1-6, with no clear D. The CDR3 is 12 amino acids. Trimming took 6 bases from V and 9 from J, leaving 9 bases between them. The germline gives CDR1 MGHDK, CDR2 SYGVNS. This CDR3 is CASSLRVSPLHF. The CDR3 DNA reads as TGTGCCAGCAGCTTACGAGTTTCACCCCTCCACTTT.

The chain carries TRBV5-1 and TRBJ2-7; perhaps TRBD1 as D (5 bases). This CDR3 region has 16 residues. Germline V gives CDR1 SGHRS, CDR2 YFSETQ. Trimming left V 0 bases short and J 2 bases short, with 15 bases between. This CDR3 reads CASSLAIGHLTYEQYF. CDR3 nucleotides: TGCGCCAGCAGCTTGGCAATAGGACATTTGACCTACGAGCAGTACTTC.

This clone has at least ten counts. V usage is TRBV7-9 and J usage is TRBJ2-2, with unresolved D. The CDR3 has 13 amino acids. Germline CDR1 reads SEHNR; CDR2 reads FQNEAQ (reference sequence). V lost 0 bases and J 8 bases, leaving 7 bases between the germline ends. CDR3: CASSLAAGGELFF. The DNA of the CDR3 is TGTGCCAGCAGCTTAGCCGCAGGAGGGGAGCTGTTTTTT.

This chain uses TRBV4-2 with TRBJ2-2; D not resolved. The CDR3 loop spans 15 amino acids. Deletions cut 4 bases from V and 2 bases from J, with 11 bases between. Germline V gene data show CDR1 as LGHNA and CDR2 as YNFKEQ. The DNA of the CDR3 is TGTGCCAGCAGCCTTCTAGATCTCAACACCGGGGAGCTGTTTTTT. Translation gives CASSLLDLNTGELFF.

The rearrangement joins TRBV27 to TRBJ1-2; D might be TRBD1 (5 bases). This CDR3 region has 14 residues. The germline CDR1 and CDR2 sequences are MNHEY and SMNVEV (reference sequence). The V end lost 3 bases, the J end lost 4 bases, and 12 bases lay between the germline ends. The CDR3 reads CASSFQGAGYGYTF. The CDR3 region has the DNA TGTGCCAGCAGTTTTCAGGGCGCTGGCTATGGCTACACCTTC.

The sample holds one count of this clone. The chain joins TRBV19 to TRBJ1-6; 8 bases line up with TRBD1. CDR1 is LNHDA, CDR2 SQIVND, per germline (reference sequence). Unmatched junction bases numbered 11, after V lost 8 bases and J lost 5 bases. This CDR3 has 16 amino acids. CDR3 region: CASRDQGAQDNSPLHF. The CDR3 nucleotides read TGTGCCAGTCGAGACCAGGGGGCGCAGGATAATTCACCCCTCCACTTT.

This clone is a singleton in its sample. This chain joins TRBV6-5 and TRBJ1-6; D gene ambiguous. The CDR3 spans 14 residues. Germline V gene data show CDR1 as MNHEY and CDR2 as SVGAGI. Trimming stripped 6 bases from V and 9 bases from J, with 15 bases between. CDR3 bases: TGTGCCAGCAGCCCCGGCCGGGTGGGTTCACCCCTCCACTTT. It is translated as CASSPGRVGSPLHF.

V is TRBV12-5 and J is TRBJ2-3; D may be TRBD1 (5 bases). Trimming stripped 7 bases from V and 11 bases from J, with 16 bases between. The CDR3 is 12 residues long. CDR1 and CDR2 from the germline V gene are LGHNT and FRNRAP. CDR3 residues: CASAALGLGQYF. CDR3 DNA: TGTGCTAGTGCCGCCTTGGGGCTAGGGCAGTATTTT.

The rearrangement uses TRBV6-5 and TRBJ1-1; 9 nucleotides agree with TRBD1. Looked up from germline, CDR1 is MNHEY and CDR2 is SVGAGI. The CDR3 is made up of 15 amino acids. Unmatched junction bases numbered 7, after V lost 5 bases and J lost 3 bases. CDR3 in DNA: TGTGCCAGCAGTAGTAGGACAGGGGTACACACTGAAGCTTTCTTT. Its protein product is CASSSRTGVHTEAFF.

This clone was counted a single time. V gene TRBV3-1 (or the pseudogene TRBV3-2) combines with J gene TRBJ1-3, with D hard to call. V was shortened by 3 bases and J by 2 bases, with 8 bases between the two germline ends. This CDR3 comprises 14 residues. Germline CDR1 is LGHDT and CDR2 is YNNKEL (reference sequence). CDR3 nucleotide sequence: TGTGCCAGCAGCCATGGGCAAACTGGAAACACCATATATTTT. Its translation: CASSHGQTGNTIYF.

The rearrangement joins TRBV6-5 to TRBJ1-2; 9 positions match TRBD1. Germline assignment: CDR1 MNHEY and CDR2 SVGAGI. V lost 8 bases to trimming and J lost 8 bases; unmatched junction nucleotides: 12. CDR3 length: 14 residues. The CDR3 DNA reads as TGTGCCAGCTTGGCTCAAGGGACAGGGCAAGGCTACACCTTC. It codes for CASLAQGTGQGYTF.

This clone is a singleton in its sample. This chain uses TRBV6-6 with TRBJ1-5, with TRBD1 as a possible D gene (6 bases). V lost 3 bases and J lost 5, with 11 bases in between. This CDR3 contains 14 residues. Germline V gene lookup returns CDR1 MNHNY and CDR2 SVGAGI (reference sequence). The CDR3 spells CASSYRTDYQPQHF. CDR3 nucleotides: TGTGCCAGCAGTTATCGGACAGATTATCAGCCCCAGCATTTT.

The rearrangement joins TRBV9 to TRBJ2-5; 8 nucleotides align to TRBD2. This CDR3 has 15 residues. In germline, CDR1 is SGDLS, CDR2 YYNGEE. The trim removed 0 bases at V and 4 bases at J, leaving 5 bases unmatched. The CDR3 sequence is CASSVAAGVGETQYF. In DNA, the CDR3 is TGTGCCAGCAGCGTAGCAGCGGGGGTGGGAGAGACCCAGTACTTC.

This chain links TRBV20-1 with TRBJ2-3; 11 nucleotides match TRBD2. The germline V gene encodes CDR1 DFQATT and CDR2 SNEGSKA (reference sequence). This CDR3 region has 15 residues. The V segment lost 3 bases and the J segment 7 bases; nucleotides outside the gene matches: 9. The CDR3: CSASPPSGGYNTQYF. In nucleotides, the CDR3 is TGCAGTGCTAGTCCCCCTAGCGGGGGGTATAATACGCAGTATTTT.

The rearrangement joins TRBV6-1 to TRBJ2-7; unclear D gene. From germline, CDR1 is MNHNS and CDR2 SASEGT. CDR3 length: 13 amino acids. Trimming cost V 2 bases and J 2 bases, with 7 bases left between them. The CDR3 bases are TGTGCCAGCAGTGAAATAAACACCTACGAGCAGTACTTC. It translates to CASSEINTYEQYF.

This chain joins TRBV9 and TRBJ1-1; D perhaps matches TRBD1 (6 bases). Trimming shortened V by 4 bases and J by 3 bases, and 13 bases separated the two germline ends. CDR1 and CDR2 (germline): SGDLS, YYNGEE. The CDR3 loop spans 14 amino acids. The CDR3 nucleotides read TGTGCCAGCAGCAAAACACAGGGATACACTGAAGCTTTCTTT. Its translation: CASSKTQGYTEAFF.

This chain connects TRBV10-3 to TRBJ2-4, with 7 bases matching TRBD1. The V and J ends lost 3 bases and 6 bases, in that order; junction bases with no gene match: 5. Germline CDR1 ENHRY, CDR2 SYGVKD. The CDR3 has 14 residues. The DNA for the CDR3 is TGTGCCATCAGTGACGGGACAGATCCAAACATTCAGTACTTC. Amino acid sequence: CAISDGTDPNIQYF.

The CDR3 region is CASSFQGYSNQPQHF. CDR3 bases: TGTGCCAGCAGCTTCCAGGGATATAGCAATCAGCCCCAGCATTTT. V and J are TRBV7-2 and TRBJ1-5; D possibly corresponds to TRBD1 (5 bases). The germline V gene has CDR1 SGHTA and CDR2 FQGNSA. The germline V and J ends were trimmed by 3 bases and 0 bases, with 9 bases remaining between them. The CDR3 is 15 residues long.

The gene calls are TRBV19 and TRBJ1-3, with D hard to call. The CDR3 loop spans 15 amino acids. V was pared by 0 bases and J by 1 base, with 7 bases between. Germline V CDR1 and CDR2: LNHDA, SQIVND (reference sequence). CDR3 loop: CASSIDHSSGNTIYF. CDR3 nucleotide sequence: TGTGCCAGTAGTATAGATCACAGTTCTGGAAACACCATATATTTT.

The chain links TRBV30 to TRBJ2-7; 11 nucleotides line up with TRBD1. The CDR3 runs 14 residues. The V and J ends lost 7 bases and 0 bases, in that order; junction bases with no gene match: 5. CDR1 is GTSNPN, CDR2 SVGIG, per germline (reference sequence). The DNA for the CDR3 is TGTGCCTCATTGGGACAGGGGGGCTCCTACGAGCAGTACTTC. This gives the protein CASLGQGGSYEQYF.

The chain's CDR3 is CASSLGTGINEQFF. CDR3 coding DNA: TGTGCCAGCAGCCTCGGGACAGGTATCAATGAGCAGTTCTTC. V is TRBV7-3 and J is TRBJ2-1; 8 bases align to TRBD1. This CDR3 spans 14 amino acids. Germline V gene lookup returns CDR1 SGHTA and CDR2 FQGTGA. V lost 5 bases and J lost 6; bases outside the gene matches: 6.

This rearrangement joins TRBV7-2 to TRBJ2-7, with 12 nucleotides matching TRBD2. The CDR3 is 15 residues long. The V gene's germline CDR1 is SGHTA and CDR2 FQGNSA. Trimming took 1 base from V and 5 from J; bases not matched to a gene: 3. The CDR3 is CASSLVPSGRDEQYF. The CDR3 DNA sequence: TGTGCCAGCAGCTTAGTTCCTAGCGGGAGGGACGAGCAGTACTTC.

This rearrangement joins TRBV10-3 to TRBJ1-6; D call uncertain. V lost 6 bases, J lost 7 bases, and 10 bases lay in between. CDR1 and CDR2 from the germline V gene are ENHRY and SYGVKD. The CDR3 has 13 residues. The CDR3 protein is CAIRDGGNSPLHF. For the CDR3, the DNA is TGTGCCATCAGGGACGGAGGAAATTCACCCCTCCACTTT.

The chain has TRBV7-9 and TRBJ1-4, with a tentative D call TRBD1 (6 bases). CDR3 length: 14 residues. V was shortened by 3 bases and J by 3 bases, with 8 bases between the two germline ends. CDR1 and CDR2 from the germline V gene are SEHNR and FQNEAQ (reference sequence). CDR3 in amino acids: CASSLGHPNEKLFF. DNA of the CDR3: TGTGCCAGCAGCTTGGGACACCCTAATGAAAAACTGTTTTTT.

For the CDR3, the DNA is TGTGCCAGCAGCGCTAGACAGGGTTCAGATACGCAGTATTTT. It translates to CASSARQGSDTQYF. The chain carries TRBV9 and TRBJ2-3, with 7 bases fitting TRBD1. This CDR3 is 14 amino acids long. Unmatched junction bases numbered 5, after V lost 3 bases and J lost 4 bases. Per germline, CDR1 SGDLS and CDR2 YYNGEE.

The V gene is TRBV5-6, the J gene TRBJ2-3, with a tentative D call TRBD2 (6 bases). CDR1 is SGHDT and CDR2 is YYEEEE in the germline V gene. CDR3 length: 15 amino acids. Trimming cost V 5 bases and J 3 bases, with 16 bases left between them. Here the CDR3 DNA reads TGTGCCAGCAGAGCCGGGGGTCTTGGTACAGATACGCAGTATTTT. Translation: CASRAGGLGTDTQYF.

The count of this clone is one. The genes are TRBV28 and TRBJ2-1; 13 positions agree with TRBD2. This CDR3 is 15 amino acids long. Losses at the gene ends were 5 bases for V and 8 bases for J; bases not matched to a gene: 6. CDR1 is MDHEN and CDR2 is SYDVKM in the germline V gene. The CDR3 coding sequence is TGTGCCAGCAGTCAGGGACTAGCGGGACAGGATGAGCAGTTCTTC. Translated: CASSQGLAGQDEQFF. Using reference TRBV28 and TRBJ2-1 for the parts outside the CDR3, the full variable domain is DVKVTQSSRYLVKRTGEKVFLECVQDMDHENMFWYRQDPGLGLRLIYFSYDVKMKEKGDIPEGYSVSREKKERFSLILESASTNQTSMYLCASSQGLAGQDEQFFGPGTRLTVL.

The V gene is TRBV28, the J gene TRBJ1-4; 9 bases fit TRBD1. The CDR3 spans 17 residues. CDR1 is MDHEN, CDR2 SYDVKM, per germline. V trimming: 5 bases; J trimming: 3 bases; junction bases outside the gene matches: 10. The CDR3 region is CASSPTGGKEANEKLFF. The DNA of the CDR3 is TGTGCCAGCAGTCCTACAGGGGGCAAGGAAGCTAATGAAAAACTGTTTTTT.